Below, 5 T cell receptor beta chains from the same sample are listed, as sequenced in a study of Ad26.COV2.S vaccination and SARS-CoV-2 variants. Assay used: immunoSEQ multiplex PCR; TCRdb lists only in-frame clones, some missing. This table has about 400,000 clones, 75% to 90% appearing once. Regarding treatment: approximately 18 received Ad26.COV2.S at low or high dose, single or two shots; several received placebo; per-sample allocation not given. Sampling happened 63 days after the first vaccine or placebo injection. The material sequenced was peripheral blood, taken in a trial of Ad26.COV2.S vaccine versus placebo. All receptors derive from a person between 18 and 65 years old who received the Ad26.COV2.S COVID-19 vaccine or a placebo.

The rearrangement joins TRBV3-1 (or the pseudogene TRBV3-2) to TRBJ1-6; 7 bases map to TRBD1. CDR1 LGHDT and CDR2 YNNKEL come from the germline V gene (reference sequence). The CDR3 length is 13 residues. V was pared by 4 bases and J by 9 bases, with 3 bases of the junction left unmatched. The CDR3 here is CASSPGGSSPLHF. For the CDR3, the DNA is TGTGCCAGCAGCCCAGGGGGGAGTTCACCCCTCCACTTT.

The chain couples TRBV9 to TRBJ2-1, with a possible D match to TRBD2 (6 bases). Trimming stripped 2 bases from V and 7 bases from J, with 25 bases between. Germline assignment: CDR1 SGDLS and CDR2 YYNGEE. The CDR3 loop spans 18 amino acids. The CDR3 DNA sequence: TGTGCCAGCAGCGTCCCCTCTTCACTTAGCGGACCGTTTAATGAGCAGTTCTTC. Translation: CASSVPSSLSGPFNEQFF.

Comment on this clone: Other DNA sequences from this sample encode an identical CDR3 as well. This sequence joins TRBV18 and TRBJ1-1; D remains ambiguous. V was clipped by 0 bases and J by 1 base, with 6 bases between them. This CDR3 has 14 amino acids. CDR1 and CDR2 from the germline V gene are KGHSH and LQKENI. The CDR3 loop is CASSPPGANTEAFF. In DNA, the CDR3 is TGTGCCAGCTCACCACCCGGAGCGAACACTGAAGCTTTCTTT. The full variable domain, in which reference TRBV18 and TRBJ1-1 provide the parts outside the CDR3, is NAGVMQNPRHLVRRRGQEARLRCSPMKGHSHVYWYRQLPEEGLKFMVYLQKENIIDESGMPKERFSAEFPKEGPSILRIQQVVRGDSAAYFCASSPPGANTEAFFGQGTRLTVV.

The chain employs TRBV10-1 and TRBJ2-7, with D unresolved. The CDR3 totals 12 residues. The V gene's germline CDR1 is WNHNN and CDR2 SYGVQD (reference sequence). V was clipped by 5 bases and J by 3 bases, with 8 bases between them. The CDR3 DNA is TGCGCCAGCAGTCCGACACTCTACGAGCAGTACTTC. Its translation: CASSPTLYEQYF.

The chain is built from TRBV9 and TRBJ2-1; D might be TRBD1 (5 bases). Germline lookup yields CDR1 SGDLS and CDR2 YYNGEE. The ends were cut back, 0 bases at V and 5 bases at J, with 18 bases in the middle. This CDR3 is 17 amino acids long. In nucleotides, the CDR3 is TGTGCCAGCAGCGTAGTTGGGGCCGCGCTCCGGGACAATGAGCAGTTCTTC. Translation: CASSVVGAALRDNEQFF. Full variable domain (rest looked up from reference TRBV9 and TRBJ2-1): DSGVTQTPKHLITATGQRVTLRCSPRSGDLSVYWYQQSLDQGLQFLIQYYNGEERAKGNILERFSAQQFPDLHSELNLSSLELGDSALYFCASSVVGAALRDNEQFFGPGTRLTVL.